This TCR beta chain was retrieved from a study of shared clonotypes between healthy human individuals. On this clone: What it binds is unknown.

Profiled with immunoSEQ multiplex PCR; TCRdb holds only in-frame clones, not every one. The sample includes approximately 500,000 clones, roughly 80% of them seen just once. The length of the CDR3 is 14 residues. The germline V and J ends were trimmed by 4 bases and 8 bases, with 17 bases remaining between them. CDR1 and CDR2 (germline): SGHTA, FQGNSA. Study results and caveats: A small donor pool kept down the genetic and exposure-history diversity that was represented.

Material: PBMCs. This TCR came from a middle-aged woman in good health. Some clones in this sample may be carry-over from other donors' samples. J is TRBJ1-2 and V is TRBV7-2, with D unresolved. The DNA for the CDR3 is TGTGCCAGCAGCTCCCGGGCCTCCGATGGCGGCTACACCTTC. As protein: CASSSRASDGGYTF.